This T cell receptor beta chain was identified during a study of blood T cell repertoires in COVID-19. Study information: Samples representing acute and convalescent COVID-19 were sourced from the United States, Italy and Spain.

The V and J ends lost 4 bases and 7 bases respectively, with 14 bases between them. Germline V gene data show CDR1 as LGHDT and CDR2 as YNNKEL (reference sequence). This CDR3 has 13 residues. Sequencing was performed with immunoSEQ multiplex PCR; in TCRdb, only in-frame clones are kept and a portion is missing. The data show tens of thousands of clones, around 90% seen once. Material for sequencing was peripheral blood. This chain connects TRBV3-1 (or the pseudogene TRBV3-2) to TRBJ2-7, with D possibly matching TRBD2 (5 bases). This TCR came from a man aged 55-75 years with acute or convalescent COVID-19. Here the CDR3 reads CASSPPGNSEQYF. CDR3 DNA sequence: TGTGCCAGCAGCCCCCCGGGAAATTCAGAGCAGTACTTC.